Below are 26 T cell receptor beta chains sequenced from a single sample in a study of T cell changes during pregnancy in multiple sclerosis. Profiled with immunoSEQ multiplex PCR; TCRdb holds only in-frame clones, not every one. The table shows about 20,000 clones, with about nine tenths occurring only once. The sample was CD8+ T cells from peripheral blood mononuclear cells, taken after pregnancy. The receptor source for this set is a female donor in good health, enrolled as a control in a pregnancy study.

The CDR3 loop reads CASSLSMTGQAYEQYF. The DNA of the CDR3 is TGTGCCAGCAGTTTATCTATGACAGGTCAAGCCTACGAGCAGTACTTC. V gene TRBV27 combines with J gene TRBJ2-7, with D possibly matching TRBD1 (6 bases). The CDR3 consists of 16 residues. V was trimmed by 0 bases and J by 2 bases, leaving 14 bases between them. Per germline, CDR1 MNHEY and CDR2 SMNVEV (reference sequence).

V usage is TRBV7-9 and J usage is TRBJ2-4, with D possibly being TRBD2 (7 bases). The V and J ends lost 7 bases and 6 bases respectively, with 16 bases between them. The CDR3 sequence is 14 residues long. Looked up from germline, CDR1 is SEHNR and CDR2 is FQNEAQ (reference sequence). In DNA, the CDR3 is TGTGCCAGCACAAGGGGGGGCAGGGTAAACATTCAGTACTTC. As protein: CASTRGGRVNIQYF.

The chain couples TRBV1 to TRBJ2-1; TRBD1 is the table's D call, not checked against the DNA. TRBV1 is a listed pseudogene. There are 14 residues in the CDR3. This chain's CDR3 is CTSRLIQGRYEQFF. CDR3 DNA: TGCACCAGCAGGTTAATACAGGGTCGATATGAGCAGTTCTTC.

V and J are TRBV20-1 and TRBJ1-4; no reliable D call. The CDR3 consists of 10 residues. CDR1 is DFQATT and CDR2 is SNEGSKA in the germline V gene (reference sequence). V lost 8 bases to trimming and J lost 8 bases, with 9 bases between them. CDR3 sequence (DNA): TGCAGTTCCCGAGGGGAAAAACTGTTTTTT. It specifies CSSRGEKLFF.

This chain links TRBV5-1 with TRBJ1-1; the D is unclear. This CDR3 is 14 amino acids long. The germline CDR1 and CDR2 sequences are SGHRS and YFSETQ. V was trimmed by 3 bases and J by 1 base, leaving 10 bases between them. The CDR3 DNA follows: TGCGCCAGCAGCTCTTATCCGGGGAACACTGAAGCTTTCTTT. Translating gives CASSSYPGNTEAFF.

This clone was picked up a small number of times. The chain employs TRBV7-8 and TRBJ2-3; TRBD2 aligns across 9 bases. This CDR3 has 14 residues. The germline V gene encodes CDR1 SGHVS and CDR2 FQNEAQ. The V gene end was trimmed by 5 bases and the J gene end by 5 bases; junction bases not matched to a gene: 5. CDR3 sequence (DNA): TGTGCCAGCAGCCTGCGGGAGGGATTAGATACGCAGTATTTT. It yields the protein CASSLREGLDTQYF.

The rearrangement uses TRBV11-2 and TRBJ2-1, with 11 bases identical to TRBD2. V gave up 0 bases and J gave up 4 bases; unmatched junction bases: 8. Germline CDR1 SGHAT, CDR2 FQNNGV. The CDR3 has 18 amino acids. CDR3 in DNA: TGTGCCAGCAGCTTAGATTATATGACTAGCGGGGTGTACAATGAGCAGTTCTTC. Amino acid sequence: CASSLDYMTSGVYNEQFF.

This chain links TRBV27 with TRBJ2-7; 8 positions agree with TRBD2. V lost 6 bases, J lost 3 bases, and 10 bases stayed unmatched. Per germline, CDR1 MNHEY and CDR2 SMNVEV (reference sequence). The CDR3 contains 15 residues. The CDR3: CASSFGGREVYEQYF. The CDR3 nucleotides read TGTGCCAGCAGCTTTGGGGGGCGGGAGGTCTACGAGCAGTACTTC.

This sequence joins TRBV6-1 and TRBJ2-7, with D tentatively TRBD1 (5 bases). Germline values: CDR1 MNHNS, CDR2 SASEGT. The CDR3 runs 13 residues. Trimming removed 11 bases at V and 0 bases at J, with 14 bases between. The CDR3 sequence: CAGNRRVSYEQYF. The CDR3 nucleotides read TGTGCCGGAAACCGCAGGGTCTCCTACGAGCAGTACTTC.

There are a few counts of this clone. The J gene is TRBJ1-2, the V gene TRBV29-1, with no clear D. The CDR3 is 12 residues long. CDR1 is SQVTM, CDR2 ANQGSEA, per germline. V gave up 0 bases and J gave up 8 bases, with 10 bases separating them. This CDR3 is CSVEDLGGGYTF. In DNA, the CDR3 is TGCAGCGTTGAAGATCTCGGAGGGGGCTACACCTTC.

This chain's CDR3 is CASSPWQGEKLFF. In nucleotides, the CDR3 is TGCGCCAGCAGCCCGTGGCAGGGGGAAAAACTGTTTTTT. The chain recombines TRBV4-3 with TRBJ1-4; TRBD1 might be the D (6 bases). Trimming took off 4 bases at V and 8 bases at J, with 11 bases between the two ends. Germline V gives CDR1 LGHNA, CDR2 YSLEER. CDR3 length: 13 amino acids.

The chain joins TRBV19 to TRBJ1-4; 8 positions match TRBD1. V shed 7 bases and J 7 bases; nucleotides not matched to a gene: 8. This CDR3 has 14 amino acids. Germline loops: CDR1 LNHDA, CDR2 SQIVND (reference sequence). The CDR3 coding sequence is TGTGCCAGTACCCCAGGGGGCGGCAGTGAAAAACTGTTTTTT. This codes for CASTPGGGSEKLFF.

The chain employs TRBV7-9 and TRBJ2-5; the match to TRBD2 covers 7 bases. This CDR3 is built from 14 residues. Germline V gene data show CDR1 as SEHNR and CDR2 as FQNEAQ (reference sequence). J lost 4 bases, V lost 2 bases, and 4 bases had no gene match. The CDR3 DNA follows: TGTGCCAGCAGCTTAACCGGGGGGAGAGAGACCCAGTACTTC. This codes for CASSLTGGRETQYF.

The V call is TRBV6-5, the J call TRBJ2-1; D is perhaps TRBD1 (6 bases). The germline V gene encodes CDR1 MNHEY and CDR2 SVGAGI. V lost 7 bases and J 7 bases, leaving 8 bases between the germline ends. The CDR3 loop spans 11 amino acids. CDR3 sequence (DNA): TGTGCCAGCACTCAGGGGAATGAGCAGTTCTTC. The encoded protein is CASTQGNEQFF.

The chain is built from TRBV30 and TRBJ2-5; 9 bases match TRBD2. The CDR3 has 15 residues. CDR1 and CDR2 from the germline V gene are GTSNPN and SVGIG (reference sequence). V dropped 4 bases and J dropped 2; count of bases not matched to a gene: 8. The CDR3 coding sequence is TGTGCCTGGACCCGGGGTAGCGGGGGACAAGAGACCCAGTACTTC. Translated: CAWTRGSGGQETQYF.

The CDR3 reads CASAEGEYTEAFF. In DNA, the CDR3 is TGTGCCAGCGCTGAGGGGGAGTACACTGAAGCTTTCTTT. This rearrangement joins TRBV11-2 to TRBJ1-1; tentative D call: TRBD1 (6 bases). This CDR3 contains 13 residues. Trimming removed 8 bases at V and 3 bases at J, with 13 bases between. Germline CDR1 and CDR2: SGHAT and FQNNGV.

The V gene is TRBV19, the J gene TRBJ2-7; 8 nucleotides line up with TRBD2. Germline V CDR1 and CDR2: LNHDA, SQIVND (reference sequence). The CDR3 consists of 14 residues. Unmatched junction bases numbered 7, after V lost 3 bases and J lost 6 bases. CDR3 loop: CASSITQRGTEQYF. For the CDR3, the DNA is TGTGCCAGTAGTATTACCCAGCGGGGGACCGAGCAGTACTTC.

V usage is TRBV19 and J usage is TRBJ2-1, with 10 bases that match TRBD2. The CDR3 is made up of 17 amino acids. Germline assignment: CDR1 LNHDA and CDR2 SQIVND (reference sequence). With V trimmed by 3 bases and J by 6 bases, 11 bases remained unmatched. This CDR3 is CASSILPSGRGGNEQFF. As DNA, the CDR3 is TGTGCCAGTAGTATCCTTCCTAGCGGGAGAGGGGGCAATGAGCAGTTCTTC.

The chain uses TRBV29-1 and TRBJ1-1, with D possibly matching TRBD1 (5 bases). Per germline, CDR1 SQVTM and CDR2 ANQGSEA. The ends were cut back, 7 bases at V and 7 bases at J, with 13 bases in the middle. The CDR3 spans 11 residues. As DNA, the CDR3 is TGCAGCGCCGAGACGGGGGGTGAAGCTTTCTTT. It translates to CSAETGGEAFF.

This sequence joins TRBV25-1 and TRBJ2-1, with 7 bases fitting TRBD2. V lost 1 base, J lost 6 bases, and 9 bases stayed unmatched. The CDR3 extends over 16 amino acids. Germline V lookup: CDR1 MGHDK, CDR2 SYGVNS. The CDR3 sequence is CASSESPAGSGNEQFF. The CDR3 nucleotides read TGTGCCAGCAGTGAATCGCCAGCGGGATCAGGCAATGAGCAGTTCTTC.

This chain connects TRBV14 to TRBJ2-1; D not resolved. Looked up from germline, CDR1 is SGHDN and CDR2 is FVKESK. Trimming shortened V by 3 bases and J by 9 bases, and 12 bases separated the two germline ends. The CDR3 length is 13 residues. CDR3 DNA sequence: TGTGCCAGCAGCCAGCGATATCTCATTGAGCAGTTCTTC. Translating gives CASSQRYLIEQFF.

This chain links TRBV9 with TRBJ2-7, with TRBD1 matching 9 bases. The germline V gene has CDR1 SGDLS and CDR2 YYNGEE. V lost 1 base, J lost 2 bases, and 7 bases stayed unmatched. CDR3 length equals 16 residues. This chain's CDR3 is CASSVLGTGNAYEQYF. In DNA form, the CDR3 reads TGTGCCAGCAGCGTATTGGGGACAGGGAATGCCTACGAGCAGTACTTC.

V is TRBV13 and J is TRBJ2-3; no clear D gene. CDR1 and CDR2 (germline): PRHDT, FYEKMQ (reference sequence). V was clipped by 4 bases and J by 4 bases, with 6 bases between them. There are 12 residues in the CDR3. The CDR3 here is CASSSLADTQYF. The CDR3 DNA follows: TGTGCCAGCAGCTCCCTCGCAGATACGCAGTATTTT.

V is TRBV29-1 and J is TRBJ1-2; 7 bases align to TRBD1. The CDR3 contains 15 residues. The germline gives CDR1 SQVTM, CDR2 ANQGSEA. V lost 6 bases to trimming and J lost 3 bases; unmatched junction nucleotides: 13. CDR3 DNA: TGCAGCGTCCTAGACTCCCGACAGGGTGACTATGGCTACACCTTC. Protein: CSVLDSRQGDYGYTF.

This clone is a singleton in its sample. Here the CDR3 DNA reads TGTGCCAGTAGTGGTCGGGACAGGTCATCCACTGAAGCTTTCTTT. As protein: CASSGRDRSSTEAFF. The chain carries TRBV19 and TRBJ1-1; TRBD1 matches 8 bases. J was trimmed by 4 bases and V by 5 bases; bases with no gene match: 9. The CDR3 length is 15 residues. Germline CDR1 reads LNHDA; CDR2 reads SQIVND (reference sequence).

The J gene is TRBJ1-1, the V gene TRBV11-2; tentative D call: TRBD1 (5 bases). Per germline, CDR1 SGHAT and CDR2 FQNNGV. V lost 5 bases to trimming and J lost 7 bases, with 23 bases between them. This CDR3 contains 16 residues. CDR3 nucleotide sequence: TGTGCCAGCAGCCCAGAAAGGACGGACACCAGGCATGAAGCTTTCTTT. Protein product: CASSPERTDTRHEAFF. The full variable domain, rest sourced from reference TRBV11-2 and TRBJ1-1, is EAGVAQSPRYKIIEKRQSVAFWCNPISGHATLYWYQQILGQGPKLLIQFQNNGVVDDSQLPKDRFSAERLKGVDSTLKIQPAKLEDSAVYLCASSPERTDTRHEAFFGQGTRLTVV.